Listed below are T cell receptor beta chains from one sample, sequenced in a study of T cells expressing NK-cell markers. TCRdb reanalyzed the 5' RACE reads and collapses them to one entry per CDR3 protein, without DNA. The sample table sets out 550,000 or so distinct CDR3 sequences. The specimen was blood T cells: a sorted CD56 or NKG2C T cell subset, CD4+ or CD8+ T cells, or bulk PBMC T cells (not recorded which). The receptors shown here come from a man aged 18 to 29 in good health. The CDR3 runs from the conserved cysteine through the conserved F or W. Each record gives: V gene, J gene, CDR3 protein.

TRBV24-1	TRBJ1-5	CATSDSPGSNQPQHF
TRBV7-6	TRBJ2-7	CASSLLASGIPYEQYF
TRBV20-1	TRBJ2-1	CSAEGDRARVEQFF
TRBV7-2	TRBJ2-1	CASSLVASASYNEQFF
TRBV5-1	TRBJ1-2	CASSPDSHNYGYTF
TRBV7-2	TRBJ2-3	CASSLLAGTDTQYF
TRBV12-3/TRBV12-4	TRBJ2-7	CASTQGQGVSYEQYF
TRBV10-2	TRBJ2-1	CASSDSLYNEQFF
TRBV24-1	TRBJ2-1	CATRGGIIDEQFF
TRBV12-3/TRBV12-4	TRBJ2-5	CASSLMGETQYF
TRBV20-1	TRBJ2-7	CSAPTWAPGIYEQYF
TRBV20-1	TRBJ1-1	CSARPIGGGEAFF
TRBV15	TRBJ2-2	CATSRGTGGAGTGELFF
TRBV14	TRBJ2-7	CASSQLPAGTYEQYF
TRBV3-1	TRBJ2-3	CASSQEELASTDTQYF